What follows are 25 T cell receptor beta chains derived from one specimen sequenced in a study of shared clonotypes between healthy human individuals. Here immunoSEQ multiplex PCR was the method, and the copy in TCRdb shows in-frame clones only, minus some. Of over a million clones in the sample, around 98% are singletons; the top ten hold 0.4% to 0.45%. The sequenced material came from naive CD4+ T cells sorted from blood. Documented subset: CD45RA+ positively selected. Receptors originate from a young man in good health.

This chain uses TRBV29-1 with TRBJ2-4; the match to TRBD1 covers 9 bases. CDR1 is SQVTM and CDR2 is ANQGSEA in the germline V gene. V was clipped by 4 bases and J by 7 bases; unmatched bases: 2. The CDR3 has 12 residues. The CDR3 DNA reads TGCAGCGTTGGACAGGGGGGGAACATTCAGTACTTC. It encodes CSVGQGGNIQYF.

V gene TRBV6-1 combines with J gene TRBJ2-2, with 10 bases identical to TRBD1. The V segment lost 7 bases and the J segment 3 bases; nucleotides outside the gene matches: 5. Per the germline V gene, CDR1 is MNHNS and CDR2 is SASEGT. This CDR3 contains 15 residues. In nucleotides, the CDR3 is TGTGCCAGCACACGGACAGGGGGACACACCGGGGAGCTGTTTTTT. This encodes CASTRTGGHTGELFF.

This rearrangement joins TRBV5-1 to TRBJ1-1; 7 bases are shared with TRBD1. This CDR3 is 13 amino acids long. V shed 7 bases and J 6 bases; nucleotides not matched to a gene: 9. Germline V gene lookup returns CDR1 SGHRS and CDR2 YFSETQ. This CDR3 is CASGTTGAAEAFF. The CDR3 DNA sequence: TGCGCCAGCGGAACTACAGGGGCAGCTGAAGCTTTCTTT.

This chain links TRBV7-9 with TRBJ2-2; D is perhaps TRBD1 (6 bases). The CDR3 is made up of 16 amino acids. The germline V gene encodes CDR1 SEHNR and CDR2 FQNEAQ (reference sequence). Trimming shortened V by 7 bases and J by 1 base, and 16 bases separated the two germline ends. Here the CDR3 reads CASTIGKQGNTGELFF. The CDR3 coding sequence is TGTGCCAGCACCATCGGAAAACAGGGGAACACCGGGGAGCTGTTTTTT.

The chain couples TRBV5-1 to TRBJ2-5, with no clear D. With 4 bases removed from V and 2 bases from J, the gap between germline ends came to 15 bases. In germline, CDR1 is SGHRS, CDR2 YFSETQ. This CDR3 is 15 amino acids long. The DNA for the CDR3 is TGCGCCAGCAGCCTAGGAACAAATCGACAAGAGACCCAGTACTTC. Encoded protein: CASSLGTNRQETQYF.

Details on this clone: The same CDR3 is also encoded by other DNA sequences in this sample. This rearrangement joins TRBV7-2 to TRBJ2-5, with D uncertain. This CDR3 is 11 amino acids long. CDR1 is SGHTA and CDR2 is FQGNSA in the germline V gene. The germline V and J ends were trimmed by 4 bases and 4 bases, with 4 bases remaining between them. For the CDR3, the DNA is TGTGCCAGCAGCTCCAGAGAGACCCAGTACTTC. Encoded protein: CASSSRETQYF.

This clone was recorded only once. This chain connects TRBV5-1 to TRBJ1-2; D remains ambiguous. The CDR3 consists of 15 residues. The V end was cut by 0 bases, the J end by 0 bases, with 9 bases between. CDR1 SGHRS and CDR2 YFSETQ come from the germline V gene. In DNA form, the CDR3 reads TGCGCCAGCAGCTTGGGCAGCGCACCTAACTATGGCTACACCTTC. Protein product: CASSLGSAPNYGYTF.

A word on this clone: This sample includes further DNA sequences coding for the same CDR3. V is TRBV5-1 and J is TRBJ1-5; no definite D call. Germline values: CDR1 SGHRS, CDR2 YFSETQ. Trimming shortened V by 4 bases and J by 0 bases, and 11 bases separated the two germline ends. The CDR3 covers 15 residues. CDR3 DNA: TGCGCCAGCAGCCCTGACGGAGATAGCAATCAGCCCCAGCATTTT. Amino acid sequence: CASSPDGDSNQPQHF.

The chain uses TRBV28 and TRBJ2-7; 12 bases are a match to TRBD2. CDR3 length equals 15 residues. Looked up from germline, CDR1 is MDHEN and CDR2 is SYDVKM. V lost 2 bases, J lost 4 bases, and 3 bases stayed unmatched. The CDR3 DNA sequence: TGTGCCAGCAGTTTACCGACTAGCGGGAGTTACGAGCAGTACTTC. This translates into CASSLPTSGSYEQYF.

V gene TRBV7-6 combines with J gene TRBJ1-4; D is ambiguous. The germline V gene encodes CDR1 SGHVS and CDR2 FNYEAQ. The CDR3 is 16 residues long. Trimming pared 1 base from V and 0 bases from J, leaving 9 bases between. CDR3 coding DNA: TGTGCCAGCAGCTTAGGCTCACTATCAACTAATGAAAAACTGTTTTTT. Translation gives CASSLGSLSTNEKLFF.

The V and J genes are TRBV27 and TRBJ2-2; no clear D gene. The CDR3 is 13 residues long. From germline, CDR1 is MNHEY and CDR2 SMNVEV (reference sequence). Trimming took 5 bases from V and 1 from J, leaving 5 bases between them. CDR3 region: CASSGWNTGELFF. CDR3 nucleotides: TGTGCCAGCAGTGGGTGGAACACCGGGGAGCTGTTTTTT.

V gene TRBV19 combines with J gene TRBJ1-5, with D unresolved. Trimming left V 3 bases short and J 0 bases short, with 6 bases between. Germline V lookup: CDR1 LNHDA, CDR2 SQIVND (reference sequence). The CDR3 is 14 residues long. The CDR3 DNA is TGTGCCAGTAGTATCACATATAGCAATCAGCCCCAGCATTTT. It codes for CASSITYSNQPQHF.

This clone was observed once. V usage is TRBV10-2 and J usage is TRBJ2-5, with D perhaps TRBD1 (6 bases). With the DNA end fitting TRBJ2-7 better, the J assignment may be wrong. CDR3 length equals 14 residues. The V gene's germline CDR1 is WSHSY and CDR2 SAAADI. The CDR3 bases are TGCGCCAGCGGAGGCAGGGGTGGCAACTACGAGCAGTACTTC. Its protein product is CASGGRGGNYEQYF.

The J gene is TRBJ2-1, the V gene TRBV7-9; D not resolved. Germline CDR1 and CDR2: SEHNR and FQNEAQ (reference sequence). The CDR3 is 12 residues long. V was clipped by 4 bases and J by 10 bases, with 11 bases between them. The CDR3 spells CASSSHTPEQFF. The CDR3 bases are TGTGCCAGCAGCTCTCATACCCCCGAGCAGTTCTTC.

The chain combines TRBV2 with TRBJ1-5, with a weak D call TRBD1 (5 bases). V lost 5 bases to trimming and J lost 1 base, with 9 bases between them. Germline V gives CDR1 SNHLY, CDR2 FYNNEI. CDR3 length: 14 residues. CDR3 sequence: CASSQGGSNQPQHF. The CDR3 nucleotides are TGTGCCAGCAGTCAGGGAGGCAGCAATCAGCCCCAGCATTTT. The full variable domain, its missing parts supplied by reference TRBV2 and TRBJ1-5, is EPEVTQTPSHQVTQMGQEVILRCVPISNHLYFYWYRQILGQKVEFLVSFYNNEISEKSEIFDDQFSVERPDGSNFTLKIRSTKLEDSAMYFCASSQGGSNQPQHFGDGTRLSIL.

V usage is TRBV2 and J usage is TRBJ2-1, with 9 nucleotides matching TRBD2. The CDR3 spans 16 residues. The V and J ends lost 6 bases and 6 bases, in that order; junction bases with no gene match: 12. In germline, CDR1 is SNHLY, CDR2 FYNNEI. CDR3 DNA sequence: TGTGCCAGCAGGGTTGGAGGGAGCGGGAGGTCCAATGAGCAGTTCTTC. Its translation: CASRVGGSGRSNEQFF.

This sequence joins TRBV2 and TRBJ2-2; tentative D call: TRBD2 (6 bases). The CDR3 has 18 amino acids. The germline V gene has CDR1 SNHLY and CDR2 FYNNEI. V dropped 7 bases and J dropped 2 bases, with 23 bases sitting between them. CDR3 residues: CASNDFLFSGANTGELFF. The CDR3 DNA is TGTGCCAGCAATGACTTTCTCTTTAGCGGAGCAAACACCGGGGAGCTGTTTTTT.

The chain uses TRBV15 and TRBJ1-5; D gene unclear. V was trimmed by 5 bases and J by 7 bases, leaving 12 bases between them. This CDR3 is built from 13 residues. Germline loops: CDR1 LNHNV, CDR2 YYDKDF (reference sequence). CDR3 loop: CATSVRLGQPQHF. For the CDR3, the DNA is TGTGCCACCAGCGTTCGCCTGGGGCAGCCCCAGCATTTT.

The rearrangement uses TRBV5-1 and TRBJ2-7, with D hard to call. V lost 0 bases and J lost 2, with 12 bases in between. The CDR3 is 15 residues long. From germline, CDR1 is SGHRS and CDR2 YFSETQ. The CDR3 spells CASSLAPGGPYEQYF. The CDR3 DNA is TGCGCCAGCAGCTTGGCGCCGGGTGGCCCCTACGAGCAGTACTTC.

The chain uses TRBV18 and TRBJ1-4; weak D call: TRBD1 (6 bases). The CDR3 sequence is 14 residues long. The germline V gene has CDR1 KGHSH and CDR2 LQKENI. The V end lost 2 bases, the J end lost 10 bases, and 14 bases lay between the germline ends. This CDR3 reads CASSPYSGERKLFF. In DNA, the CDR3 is TGTGCCAGCTCACCATACTCAGGGGAGAGAAAACTGTTTTTT.

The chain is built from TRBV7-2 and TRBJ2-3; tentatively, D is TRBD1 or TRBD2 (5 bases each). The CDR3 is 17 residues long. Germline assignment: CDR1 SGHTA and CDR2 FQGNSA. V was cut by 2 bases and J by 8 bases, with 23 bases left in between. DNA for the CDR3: TGTGCCAGCAGCTTATTTGAATGGGGACCCTCTATAGGTACGCAGTATTTT. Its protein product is CASSLFEWGPSIGTQYF.

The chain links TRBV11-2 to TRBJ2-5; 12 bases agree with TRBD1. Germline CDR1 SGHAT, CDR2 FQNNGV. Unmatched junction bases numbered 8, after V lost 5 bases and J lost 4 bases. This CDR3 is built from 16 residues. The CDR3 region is CASSAGTGGLGETQYF. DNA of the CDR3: TGTGCCAGCAGCGCGGGGACAGGGGGCTTAGGAGAGACCCAGTACTTC.

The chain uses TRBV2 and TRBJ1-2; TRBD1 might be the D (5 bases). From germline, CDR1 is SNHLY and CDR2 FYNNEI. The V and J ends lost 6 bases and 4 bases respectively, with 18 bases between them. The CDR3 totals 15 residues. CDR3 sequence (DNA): TGTGCCAGCAGGGGAATTCCGGGACGGCTCTATGGCTACACCTTC. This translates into CASRGIPGRLYGYTF.

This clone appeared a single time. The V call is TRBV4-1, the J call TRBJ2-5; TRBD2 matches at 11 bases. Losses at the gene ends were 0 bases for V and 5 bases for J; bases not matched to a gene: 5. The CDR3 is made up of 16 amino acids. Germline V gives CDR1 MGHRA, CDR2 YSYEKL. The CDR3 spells CASSQDQGLAAETQYF. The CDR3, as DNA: TGCGCCAGCAGCCAAGATCAGGGACTAGCGGCGGAGACCCAGTACTTC.

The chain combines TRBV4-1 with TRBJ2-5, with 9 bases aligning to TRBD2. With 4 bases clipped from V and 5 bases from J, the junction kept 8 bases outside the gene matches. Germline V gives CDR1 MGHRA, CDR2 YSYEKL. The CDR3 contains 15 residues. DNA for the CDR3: TGCGCCAGCAGCCTTCGACTAGCGGATCGGGAGACCCAGTACTTC. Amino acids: CASSLRLADRETQYF.